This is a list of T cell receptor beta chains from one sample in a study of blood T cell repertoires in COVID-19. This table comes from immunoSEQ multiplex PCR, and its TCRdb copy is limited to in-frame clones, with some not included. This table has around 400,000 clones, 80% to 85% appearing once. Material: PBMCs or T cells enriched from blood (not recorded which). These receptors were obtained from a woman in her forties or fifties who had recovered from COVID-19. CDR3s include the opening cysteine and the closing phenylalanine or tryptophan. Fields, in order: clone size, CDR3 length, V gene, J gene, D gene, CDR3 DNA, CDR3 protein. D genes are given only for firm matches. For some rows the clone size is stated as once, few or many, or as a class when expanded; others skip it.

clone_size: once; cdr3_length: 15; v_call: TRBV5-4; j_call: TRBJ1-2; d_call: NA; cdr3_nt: TGTGCCAGCAGCAGCGGACAGAAAGCTAACTATGGCTACACCTTC; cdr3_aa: CASSSGQKANYGYTF
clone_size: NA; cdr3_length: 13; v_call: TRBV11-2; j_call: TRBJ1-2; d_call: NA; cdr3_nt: TGTGCCAGCAGCTCGGACAGAAACTATGGCTACACCTTC; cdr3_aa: CASSSDRNYGYTF
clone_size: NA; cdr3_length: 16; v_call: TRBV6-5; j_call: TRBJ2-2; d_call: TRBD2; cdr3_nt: TGTGCCAGCAGTTACTCAGCGGGAGGGGGTACCGGGGAGCTGTTTTTT; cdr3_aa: CASSYSAGGGTGELFF
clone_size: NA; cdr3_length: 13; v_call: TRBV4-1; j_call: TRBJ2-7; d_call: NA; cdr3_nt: TGCGCCAGCAGCCAGGGGAGGATCTACGAGCAGTACTTC; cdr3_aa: CASSQGRIYEQYF
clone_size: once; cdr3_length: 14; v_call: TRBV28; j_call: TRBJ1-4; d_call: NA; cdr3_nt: TGTGCCAGCAGACCACAGTCGTATAATGAAAAACTGTTTTTT; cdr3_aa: CASRPQSYNEKLFF
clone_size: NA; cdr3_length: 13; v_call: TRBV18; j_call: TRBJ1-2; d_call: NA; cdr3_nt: TGTGCCAGCTCAGAGCTGCAAAACTATGGCTACACCTTC; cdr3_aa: CASSELQNYGYTF
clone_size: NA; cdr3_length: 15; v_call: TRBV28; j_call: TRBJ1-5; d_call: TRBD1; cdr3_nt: TGTGCCAGCAGTTTGGGTGGGACAGGGGTTCAGCCCCAGCATTTT; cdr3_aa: CASSLGGTGVQPQHF
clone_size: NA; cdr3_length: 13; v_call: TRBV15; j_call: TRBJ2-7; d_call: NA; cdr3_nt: TGTGCCACCAGCAGACCCAACGGGTACGAGCAGTACTTC; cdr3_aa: CATSRPNGYEQYF
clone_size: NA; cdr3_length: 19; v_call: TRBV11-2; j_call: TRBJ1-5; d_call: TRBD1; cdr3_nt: TGTGCCAGCAGCTCTCCTGGGGGGGGGACAGGGCCTAGCAATCAGCCCCAGCATTTT; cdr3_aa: CASSSPGGGTGPSNQPQHF
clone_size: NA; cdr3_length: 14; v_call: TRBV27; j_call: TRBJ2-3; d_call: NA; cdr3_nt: TGTGCCAGCAGTTTATCGATGTCAGGGTTTACGCAGTATTTT; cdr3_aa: CASSLSMSGFTQYF
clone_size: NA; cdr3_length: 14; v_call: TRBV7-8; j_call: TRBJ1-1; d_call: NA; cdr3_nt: TGTGCCAGCAGCTTATGGGCCGTGGACACTGAAGCTTTCTTT; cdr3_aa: CASSLWAVDTEAFF
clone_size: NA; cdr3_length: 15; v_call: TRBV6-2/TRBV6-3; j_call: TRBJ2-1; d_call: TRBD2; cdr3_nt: TGTGCCAGCAGTTACGGGGGAGGGCCCTCGAATGAGCAGTTCTTC; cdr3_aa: CASSYGGGPSNEQFF
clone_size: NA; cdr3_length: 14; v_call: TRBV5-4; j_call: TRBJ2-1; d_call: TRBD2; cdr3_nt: TGTGCCAGCAGCTCGGGGACTAGTGGCAATGAGCAGTTCTTC; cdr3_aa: CASSSGTSGNEQFF
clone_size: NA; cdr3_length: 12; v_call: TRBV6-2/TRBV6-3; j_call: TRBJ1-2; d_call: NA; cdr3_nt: TGTGCCAGCAGTGATAACGGGGTCGGCTACACCTTC; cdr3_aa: CASSDNGVGYTF
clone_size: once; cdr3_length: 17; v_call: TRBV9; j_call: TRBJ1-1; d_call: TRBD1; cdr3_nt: TGTGCCAGCAGCCCCGGAGGAGGGGGCCTTGTGGACACTGAAGCTTTCTTT; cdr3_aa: CASSPGGGGLVDTEAFF